Sequencing of this TCR beta chain was carried out in a study of Graves' ophthalmopathy and Graves' hyperthyroidism. RNA transcripts yielded amplified TCR beta CDR3 regions. The first round was an RT-PCR with HTBI primers, and the second round was a multiplex PCR. TCRdb reprocessed the multiplex PCR reads via MiXCR and lists one record per CDR3 protein. The sample shows about 740,000 distinct CDR3 sequences, 40% of them seen only once. The CDR3 has 12 amino acids. CDR1 is MNHEY, CDR2 SVGAGI, per germline. V shed 8 bases and J shed 5 bases, with 12 bases lying between them. Sequencing input: peripheral blood. The V and J genes are TRBV6-5 and TRBJ2-5; D is possibly TRBD1 (6 bases). The receptor was isolated from an adult man with Graves' ophthalmopathy. The CDR3 sequence: CASQGHRETQYF. The DNA for the CDR3 is TGTGCCAGCCAGGGACATAGGGAGACCCAGTACTTC.